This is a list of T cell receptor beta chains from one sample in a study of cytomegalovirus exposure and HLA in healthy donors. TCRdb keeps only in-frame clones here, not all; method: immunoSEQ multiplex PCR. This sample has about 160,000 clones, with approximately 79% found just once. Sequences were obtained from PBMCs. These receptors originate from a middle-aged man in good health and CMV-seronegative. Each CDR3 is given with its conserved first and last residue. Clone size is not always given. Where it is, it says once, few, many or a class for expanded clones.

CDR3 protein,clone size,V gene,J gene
CASSQEGSAGNTIYF,NA,TRBV4-1,TRBJ1-3
CAWSHWGLARAQDTQYF,NA,TRBV30,TRBJ2-3
CASSLRGGNAEAFF,NA,TRBV6-5,TRBJ1-1
CASSLGRSYEQYF,NA,TRBV7-7,TRBJ2-7
CASSPGQTSNQPQHF,NA,TRBV18,TRBJ1-5
CASSRQTSGDYEQYF,NA,TRBV6-5,TRBJ2-7
CASSSSRQFPTGGGHYNEQFF,NA,TRBV5-1,TRBJ2-1
CASSSGLGYEQYF,NA,TRBV7-9,TRBJ2-7
CASSQAYRGLGYEQYF,once,TRBV5-8,TRBJ2-7
CASSHGGGITREAFF,NA,TRBV4-3,TRBJ1-1
CASGDKADIQYF,few,TRBV5-1,TRBJ2-4
CASSSGWGETPLHF,NA,TRBV19,TRBJ1-6
CASNSGTGATGELFF,few,TRBV9,TRBJ2-2
CASSSGINSPLHF,NA,TRBV2,TRBJ1-6
CAWSTRVGPMNTEAFF,NA,TRBV30,TRBJ1-1
CASSVDSNYGYTF,NA,TRBV11-2,TRBJ1-2
CASKRGKSSYNEQFF,NA,TRBV6-6,TRBJ2-1
CASNPAGNSPLHF,NA,TRBV9,TRBJ1-6
CASSQDRGLDTEAFF,NA,TRBV4-3,TRBJ1-1
CASSQERAGGYTF,NA,TRBV4-1,TRBJ1-2
CASSLEIGGYGYTF,NA,TRBV7-2,TRBJ1-2
CASSFIPGRGEQYF,once,TRBV7-2,TRBJ2-7
CASSSEGAIGNQPQHF,NA,TRBV6-6,TRBJ1-5
CASSLVGQGDEQYF,NA,TRBV5-1,TRBJ2-7
CASSLRGTTGELFF,NA,TRBV9,TRBJ2-2
CASSAEAWTNYGYTF,NA,TRBV7-9,TRBJ1-2
CASRKETGVFYNEQFF,few,TRBV13,TRBJ2-1